These 29 T cell receptor beta chains came from one sample sequenced in a study of shared T cell receptors in the human thymus (dated by TCRdb to about 2021). The receptor library was made with the immunoSEQ multiplex PCR assay. Here the immuneACCESS table is served through TCRdb, limited to in-frame sequences with V and J called. Missing clones are a known gap in these copies; in checked studies unresolved V genes cover under half, and the rest lacks a known reason. The sample table records hundreds of thousands of clones; around 87% of these occur just once. Roughly 0.0094% of the sample is taken by the ten largest. These records were also assigned to another study, of human thymus T cells.

Sequencing was performed on thymocytes. Receptors originate from a boy under three years old with a congenital heart defect. Donor details come from another sample of the same person, matched by shared clones.

This chain uses TRBV7-9 with TRBJ2-5; 11 bases fit TRBD2. Germline V gene sequence: CDR1 SEHNR, CDR2 FQNEAQ (reference sequence). The V and J ends lost 2 bases and 5 bases, in that order; junction bases with no gene match: 10. The CDR3 has 17 amino acids. CDR3 loop: CASSLLSGRALDETQYF. CDR3 DNA: TGTGCCAGCAGCTTACTTAGCGGGAGGGCCTTGGATGAGACCCAGTACTTC. Combining the CDR3 with reference TRBV7-9 and TRBJ2-5 gives the whole variable domain DTGVSQNPRHKITKRGQNVTFRCDPISEHNRLYWYRQTLGQGPEFLTYFQNEAQLEKSRLLSDRFSAERPKGSFSTLEIQRTEQGDSAMYLCASSLLSGRALDETQYFGPGTRLLVL.

The chain combines TRBV4-3 with TRBJ2-3; 7 nucleotides align to TRBD2. Germline CDR1 and CDR2: LGHNA and YSLEER. V dropped 4 bases and J dropped 0; count of bases not matched to a gene: 13. This CDR3 region has 18 residues. The CDR3 nucleotides are TGCGCCAGCAGCCCGGAACCCTCATCTAGCGGTAGCACAGATACGCAGTATTTT. As protein: CASSPEPSSSGSTDTQYF.

V gene TRBV14 combines with J gene TRBJ2-2, with 9 nucleotides matching TRBD2. The CDR3 has 16 residues. Germline-derived CDR1 and CDR2 are SGHDN and FVKESK. V gave up 4 bases and J gave up 6 bases; unmatched junction bases: 9. The CDR3 spells CASSPHGGGAPGELFF. In DNA form, the CDR3 reads TGTGCCAGCAGCCCCCATGGCGGGGGGGCCCCCGGGGAGCTGTTTTTT.

V is TRBV12-5 and J is TRBJ1-2, with D possibly matching TRBD1 (5 bases). This CDR3 is 13 amino acids long. V lost 0 bases and J 5 bases, leaving 7 bases between the germline ends. Per germline, CDR1 LGHNT and CDR2 FRNRAP. CDR3 protein: CASGLVTDYGYTF. The DNA for the CDR3 is TGTGCTAGTGGTTTGGTGACAGATTATGGCTACACCTTC.

The chain uses TRBV13 and TRBJ2-1; no clear D. The CDR3 length is 13 residues. Germline-derived CDR1 and CDR2 are PRHDT and FYEKMQ (reference sequence). Trimming stripped 4 bases from V and 5 bases from J, with 9 bases between. This CDR3 is CASSSSLDNEQFF. The CDR3 nucleotides are TGTGCCAGCAGCTCTTCCCTAGACAATGAGCAGTTCTTC. Using reference TRBV13 and TRBJ2-1 for the parts outside the CDR3, the full variable domain is AAGVIQSPRHLIKEKRETATLKCYPIPRHDTVYWYQQGPGQDPQFLISFYEKMQSDKGSIPDRFSAQQFSDYHSELNMSSLELGDSALYFCASSSSLDNEQFFGPGTRLTVL.

This chain joins TRBV7-8 and TRBJ2-3; possible D gene TRBD2, 6 bases. V was shortened by 5 bases and J by 0 bases, with 30 bases between the two germline ends. The germline V gene has CDR1 SGHVS and CDR2 FQNEAQ. The CDR3 contains 21 residues. CDR3 sequence reads: CASSGGSRSELAYLSTDTQYF. The CDR3 DNA sequence: TGTGCCAGCAGCGGGGGGTCGAGGAGCGAATTGGCCTATCTTAGCACAGATACGCAGTATTTT.

The chain recombines TRBV7-9 with TRBJ2-1; the match to TRBD2 covers 7 bases. Germline V lookup: CDR1 SEHNR, CDR2 FQNEAQ (reference sequence). This CDR3 region has 16 residues. The J segment lost 4 bases and the V segment lost 6 bases, leaving 12 bases of the junction unmatched. CDR3 nucleotides: TGTGCCAGCAGACCGTGGGGCGGGAGTTTTTACAATGAGCAGTTCTTC. Its protein is CASRPWGGSFYNEQFF.

V usage is TRBV19 and J usage is TRBJ1-1; D is perhaps TRBD1 (6 bases). The CDR3 spans 14 residues. Germline V gives CDR1 LNHDA, CDR2 SQIVND (reference sequence). Trimming stripped 2 bases from V and 1 base from J, with 8 bases between. The CDR3 loop reads CASSIQGQNTEAFF. The CDR3 DNA reads TGTGCCAGTAGTATACAGGGACAGAACACTGAAGCTTTCTTT. Variable domain in full (rest from reference TRBV19 and TRBJ1-1): DGGITQSPKYLFRKEGQNVTLSCEQNLNHDAMYWYRQDPGQGLRLIYYSQIVNDFQKGDIAEGYSVSREKKESFPLTVTSAQKNPTAFYLCASSIQGQNTEAFFGQGTRLTVV.

The chain is built from TRBV29-1 and TRBJ1-1, with D perhaps TRBD1 (5 bases). CDR3 size: 13 residues. The V gene lost 5 bases and the J gene lost 4 bases, with 14 bases spanning the gap. The V gene's germline CDR1 is SQVTM and CDR2 ANQGSEA. The DNA for the CDR3 is TGCAGCGTTTTCTCGAGGGGAGGCACTGAAGCTTTCTTT. Protein sequence: CSVFSRGGTEAFF.

The chain couples TRBV9 to TRBJ1-3; 9 nucleotides align to TRBD1. CDR1 is SGDLS and CDR2 is YYNGEE in the germline V gene. The CDR3 consists of 17 residues. J was trimmed by 4 bases and V by 7 bases; bases with no gene match: 15. CDR3 bases: TGTGCCAGCCAAGGGACAGGGAAGGATTCTGAAGGAAACACCATATATTTT. This sequence encodes CASQGTGKDSEGNTIYF.

The chain carries TRBV9 and TRBJ2-7; TRBD2 agrees at 8 bases. Germline V gives CDR1 SGDLS, CDR2 YYNGEE. This CDR3 spans 16 amino acids. V gave up 3 bases and J gave up 2 bases; unmatched junction bases: 10. The DNA for the CDR3 is TGTGCCAGCAGCGGGCAAGGGGCGGGAGGCCCCTACGAGCAGTACTTC. Amino acid sequence: CASSGQGAGGPYEQYF.

This clone was picked up one time. The V and J genes are TRBV25-1 and TRBJ2-5; D may be TRBD2 (5 bases). The CDR3 has 15 residues. CDR1 MGHDK and CDR2 SYGVNS come from the germline V gene. The V end lost 4 bases, the J end lost 1 base, and 13 bases lay between the germline ends. In nucleotides, the CDR3 is TGTGCCAGCAGTGGCAGACGCGGGCCCCAAGAGACCCAGTACTTC. As protein: CASSGRRGPQETQYF.

The chain joins TRBV25-1 to TRBJ2-5; D may be TRBD2 (5 bases). The tail of the sequence fits TRBJ2-7 better, so the J call may be wrong. The CDR3 has 15 residues. Germline values: CDR1 MGHDK, CDR2 SYGVNS. The DNA of the CDR3 is TGTGCCAGCAGTGAAGGGCCTGGAGGAAAGTACGAGCAGTACTTC. Protein sequence: CASSEGPGGKYEQYF.

As DNA, the CDR3 is TGTGCCAGCAGCTTAGAGATGGAGCAAACGAACACCGGGGAGCTGTTTTTT. Encoded protein: CASSLEMEQTNTGELFF. The rearrangement links TRBV11-2 to TRBJ2-2; D ambiguous. Trimming removed 0 bases from V and 0 bases from J, with 11 bases in between. From germline, CDR1 is SGHAT and CDR2 FQNNGV. CDR3 length: 17 amino acids.

The chain employs TRBV13 and TRBJ1-1; TRBD1 might be the D (6 bases). Trimming shortened V by 5 bases and J by 8 bases, and 9 bases separated the two germline ends. The CDR3 contains 11 residues. From germline, CDR1 is PRHDT and CDR2 FYEKMQ (reference sequence). The CDR3 DNA sequence: TGTGCCAGCAGCGCCACAGGGGAAGCTTTCTTT. This encodes CASSATGEAFF.

The rearrangement uses TRBV9 and TRBJ1-2, with D possibly matching TRBD1 (5 bases). Germline V lookup: CDR1 SGDLS, CDR2 YYNGEE. The CDR3 covers 13 residues. Trimming removed 3 bases from V and 4 bases from J, with 10 bases in between. This CDR3 is CASSGGHLYGYTF. In DNA form, the CDR3 reads TGTGCCAGCAGCGGAGGACACCTCTATGGCTACACCTTC.

CDR3 in amino acids: CASSYIKAQAPYGYTF. The CDR3 DNA follows: TGTGCCAGCAGTTACATCAAGGCACAGGCACCTTATGGCTACACCTTC. The V gene is TRBV27, the J gene TRBJ1-2, with a possible D match to TRBD1 (5 bases). CDR3 length equals 16 residues. V lost 4 bases, J lost 5 bases, and 20 bases lay in between. CDR1 is MNHEY and CDR2 is SMNVEV in the germline V gene (reference sequence).

The chain couples TRBV30 to TRBJ2-1, with 9 nucleotides matching TRBD2. Germline lookup yields CDR1 GTSNPN and CDR2 SVGIG (reference sequence). The CDR3 length is 16 residues. J gave up 7 bases and V 2 bases, and 12 bases lay outside the gene matches. In nucleotides, the CDR3 is TGTGCCTGGAGTTCTGGCGCGACTAGCGGACCGAATGAGCAGTTCTTC. It is translated as CAWSSGATSGPNEQFF. The whole variable domain, filled in from reference TRBV30 and TRBJ2-1, reads SQTIHQWPATLVQPVGSPLSLECTVEGTSNPNLYWYRQAAGRGLQLLFYSVGIGQISSEVPQNLSASRPQDRQFILSSKKLLLSDSGFYLCAWSSGATSGPNEQFFGPGTRLTVL.

The gene calls are TRBV6-6 and TRBJ2-3; 11 bases match TRBD1. Germline values: CDR1 MNHNY, CDR2 SVGAGI (reference sequence). CDR3 size: 15 residues. V shed 5 bases and J 4 bases; nucleotides not matched to a gene: 5. The CDR3: CASSGDRGKADTQYF. In DNA form, the CDR3 reads TGTGCCAGCAGTGGGGACAGGGGGAAGGCAGATACGCAGTATTTT.

This chain connects TRBV5-1 to TRBJ2-5, with D perhaps matching TRBD1 (6 bases). This CDR3 is 14 amino acids long. Germline assignment: CDR1 SGHRS and CDR2 YFSETQ. Trimming removed 3 bases from V and 5 bases from J, with 14 bases in between. The chain's CDR3 is CASSWNRVGETQYF. The CDR3 coding sequence is TGCGCCAGCAGCTGGAACAGGGTAGGGGAGACCCAGTACTTC.

As DNA, the CDR3 is TGTGCCAGCAGCTCGCAGGGGGCCGGGGAGCTGTTTTTT. Protein sequence: CASSSQGAGELFF. The chain employs TRBV7-9 and TRBJ2-2, with 7 nucleotides matching TRBD1. This CDR3 is built from 13 residues. Losses at the gene ends were 4 bases for V and 6 bases for J; bases not matched to a gene: 2. Germline loops: CDR1 SEHNR, CDR2 FQNEAQ (reference sequence).

This clone was counted once. The chain carries TRBV13 and TRBJ1-2; 7 bases map to TRBD1. Germline V CDR1 and CDR2: PRHDT, FYEKMQ (reference sequence). Trimming cost V 3 bases and J 6 bases; bases outside gene matches: 10. This CDR3 contains 15 residues. CDR3 sequence: CASSFPFTGDHGYTF. In DNA, the CDR3 is TGTGCCAGCAGCTTCCCGTTTACAGGGGACCATGGCTACACCTTC.

This chain joins TRBV9 and TRBJ2-3; 7 bases map to TRBD2. Germline values: CDR1 SGDLS, CDR2 YYNGEE. CDR3 length equals 18 residues. J was trimmed by 2 bases and V by 2 bases; bases with no gene match: 14. The CDR3: CASSVPRGGGSITDTQYF. The CDR3 bases are TGTGCCAGCAGCGTCCCTCGGGGTGGCGGGAGTATCACAGATACGCAGTATTTT. The full variable domain, with the rest looked up from reference TRBV9 and TRBJ2-3, is DSGVTQTPKHLITATGQRVTLRCSPRSGDLSVYWYQQSLDQGLQFLIQYYNGEERAKGNILERFSAQQFPDLHSELNLSSLELGDSALYFCASSVPRGGGSITDTQYFGPGTRLTVL.

This clone was found once. The rearrangement joins TRBV5-1 to TRBJ1-4; D not certain. The germline V gene has CDR1 SGHRS and CDR2 YFSETQ. This CDR3 region has 14 residues. V lost 1 base to trimming and J lost 4 bases, with 8 bases between them. CDR3 loop: CASSLIALNEKLFF. DNA of the CDR3: TGCGCCAGCAGCTTGATAGCACTTAATGAAAAACTGTTTTTT.

CDR3 in DNA: TGTGCCAGCAGCTTAGGAGGCCTAGCGGGAGGGCGGTACGAGCAGTACTTC. This sequence encodes CASSLGGLAGGRYEQYF. The rearrangement joins TRBV7-8 to TRBJ2-7, with 12 bases that match TRBD2. The CDR3 length is 17 residues. V was pared by 1 base and J by 4 bases, with 8 bases of the junction left unmatched. The V gene's germline CDR1 is SGHVS and CDR2 FQNEAQ.

CDR3 DNA: TGTGCCAGCACCCTAGCGACATACCAAGAGACCCAGTACTTC. Its protein product is CASTLATYQETQYF. This rearrangement joins TRBV6-1 to TRBJ2-5, with D possibly matching TRBD2 (6 bases). Germline loops: CDR1 MNHNS, CDR2 SASEGT. Between the trimmed V and J ends, which lost 7 bases and 0 bases, there was a span of 12 bases. There are 14 residues in the CDR3.

This sequence joins TRBV19 and TRBJ2-1, with 16 bases fitting TRBD2. Per germline, CDR1 LNHDA and CDR2 SQIVND (reference sequence). The V gene end was trimmed by 8 bases and the J gene end by 5 bases; junction bases not matched to a gene: 12. The CDR3 spans 18 residues. The CDR3 DNA is TGTGCCAGTGCATCGGGACTAGCGGGAGGGCCTTTCGACAATGAGCAGTTCTTC. This sequence encodes CASASGLAGGPFDNEQFF.

This chain joins TRBV4-3 and TRBJ2-7; 7 positions match TRBD1. The CDR3 covers 17 residues. Germline CDR1 is LGHNA and CDR2 is YSLEER. The junction had 10 bases not matched to a gene; V was cut back by 0 bases and J by 2 bases. The CDR3 nucleotides are TGCGCCAGCAGCCAAGAACTGGGACAGCAAACTACCTACGAGCAGTACTTC. Encoded protein: CASSQELGQQTTYEQYF.

The chain recombines TRBV6-5 with TRBJ2-7, with TRBD1 identical over 8 bases. The germline V gene has CDR1 MNHEY and CDR2 SVGAGI. The CDR3 is 13 residues long. V trimming: 5 bases; J trimming: 7 bases; junction bases outside the gene matches: 7. CDR3 bases: TGTGCCAGCAGTAAACAAACAGGGGGTGAGCAGTACTTC. As protein: CASSKQTGGEQYF.